This entry concerns a single TCR beta chain. Its antigen is still unknown. Researchers ran the PCR with 60 Vbeta and 13 Jbeta primers. Profiling relied on immunoSEQ multiplex PCR, and the TCRdb table lists in-frame clones only, not all of them. The sample yields some 89,000 clones, 75% to 90% seen once. The data derive from a study of cytomegalovirus exposure and HLA in healthy donors. Study-wide results and caveats: CMV antigen specificity of a few CMV-associated chains was confirmed in vitro. Indistinguishable V segments such as TRBV6-2 and TRBV6-3 were excluded. Apparent HLA restriction characterized most CMV-associated TCR beta chains in a later analysis.

V was pared by 1 base and J by 2 bases, with 4 bases between. CDR3 length equals 13 residues. Germline CDR1 reads SGHTA; CDR2 reads FQGNSA. The rearrangement uses TRBV7-2 and TRBJ2-3; D remains unclear. Sequencing input: PBMCs. The receptor was isolated from a middle-aged man in good health and CMV-seropositive. The CDR3 nucleotides are TGTGCCAGCAGCTTAGGACTCACAGATACGCAGTATTTT. Translating it yields CASSLGLTDTQYF.